This T cell receptor beta chain was obtained from a study of human T cells and chemical hapten exposure. TCRdb re-derived calls from the RACE reads in MiXCR, one entry per CDR3 protein. Of some 180,000 distinct CDR3 sequences listed, approximately 20% were seen once; the top ten hold about 7%. The time point here: patch test 1, 2 weeks after DPC sensitization. As to treatment: therapeutic diphenylcyclopropenone sensitization with weekly scalp DPC. Sequencing used whole blood, obtained in connection with sensitization to the hapten diphenylcyclopropenone (DPC). The clonotype was recovered from a woman in her fifties or sixties with alopecia areata. Some clones in this sample may be carry-over from other donors' samples.

The CDR3 coding sequence is TGCGCCAGCAGCTTCTCTCCCGCAGGAGGCCAAGAGACCCAGTACTTC. Its translation: CASSFSPAGGQETQYF. V gene TRBV5-1 combines with J gene TRBJ2-5; possible D gene TRBD2, 5 bases. From germline, CDR1 is SGHRS and CDR2 YFSETQ. The V end was cut by 2 bases, the J end by 1 base, with 15 bases between. This CDR3 contains 16 residues.